This section outlines one T cell receptor beta chain sequence together with its context. Its antigen is as yet unknown. PCR employed 60 Vbeta and 13 Jbeta primers. The data were produced by immunoSEQ multiplex PCR, yet TCRdb's version contains in-frame clones alone and is incomplete. This sample yields some 130,000 clones, of which around 72% are seen a single time; roughly 1.5% belongs to the top ten. The record originates from a study of cytomegalovirus exposure and HLA in healthy donors. Whole-study results and caveats: An analysis that came later showed most CMV-associated TCR beta chains appearing HLA-restricted. A later examination showed that TCR association rates differed by HLA locus, with DRB1 most and HLA-C fewest. Within an earlier analysis, most TCR beta V segments proved productive either about 90% or about 30% of the time. Cytomegalovirus-associated TCR beta chains were listed, numbering 164.

With 4 bases clipped from V and 1 base from J, the junction kept 4 bases outside the gene matches. The CDR3 length is 14 residues. Germline V gene data show CDR1 as MNHEY and CDR2 as SVGAGI. The sequence was collected from a woman between 18 and 29 years old in good health and CMV-seronegative. The V gene is TRBV6-5, the J gene TRBJ2-7; 7 bases are a match to TRBD2. Sequenced sample: PBMCs. CDR3 loop: CASSLYSGSYEQYF. The CDR3 nucleotides are TGTGCCAGCAGTTTGTATAGCGGGTCCTACGAGCAGTACTTC.